This T cell receptor beta chain came from a study of T cells in Graves' hyperthyroidism and ophthalmopathy. Study-wide background: Peripheral blood sampling occurred at initial diagnosis, before any treatment.

Graves' hyperthyroidism was deemed stable absent ophthalmopathy progression within 18 months. This clonotype was detected a few times. RNA transcripts served as the template for amplifying TCR beta CDR3 regions. The HTBI primer set served for first-round RT-PCR of the TCR CDR3. One entry per CDR3 protein results from TCRdb running MiXCR on the multiplex PCR reads. Of hundreds of thousands of distinct CDR3 sequences in the sample, roughly 25% were seen once. Sequences were obtained from blood. The sequence was obtained from a man aged 50-60 years with Graves' hyperthyroidism.

The CDR3 is CASIRGTGGTSNQPQHF. CDR3 coding DNA: TGTGCCAGCATCAGGGGGACAGGGGGCACGAGCAATCAGCCCCAGCATTTT. This chain joins TRBV28 and TRBJ1-5; 12 bases align to TRBD1. The CDR3 spans 17 residues. Germline V gene lookup returns CDR1 MDHEN and CDR2 SYDVKM. The V segment lost 7 bases and the J segment 1 base; nucleotides outside the gene matches: 8.